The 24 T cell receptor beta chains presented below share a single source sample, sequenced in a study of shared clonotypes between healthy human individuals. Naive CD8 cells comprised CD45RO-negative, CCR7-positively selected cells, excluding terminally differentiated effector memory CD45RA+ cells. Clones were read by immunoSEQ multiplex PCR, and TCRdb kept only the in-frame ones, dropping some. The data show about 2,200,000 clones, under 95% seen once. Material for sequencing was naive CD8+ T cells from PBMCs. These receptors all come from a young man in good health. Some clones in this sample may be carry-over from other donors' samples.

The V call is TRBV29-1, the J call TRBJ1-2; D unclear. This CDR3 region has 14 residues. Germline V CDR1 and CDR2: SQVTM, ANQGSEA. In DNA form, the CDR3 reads TGCAGTGATTCGCATATTCGGTTTTCGGATGGCTACACCTTC. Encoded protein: CSDSHIRFSDGYTF. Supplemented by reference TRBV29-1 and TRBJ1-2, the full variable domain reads SAVISQKPSRDICQRGTSLTIQCQVDSQVTMMFWYRQQPGQSLTLIATANQGSEATYESGFVIDKFPISRPNLTFSTLTVSNMSPEDSSIYLCSDSHIRFSDGYTFGSGTRLTVV.

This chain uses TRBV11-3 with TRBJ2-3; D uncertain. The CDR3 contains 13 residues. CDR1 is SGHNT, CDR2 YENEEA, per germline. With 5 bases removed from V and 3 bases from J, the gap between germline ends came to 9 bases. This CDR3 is CASSDGWTDTQYF. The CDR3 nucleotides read TGTGCCAGCAGCGATGGGTGGACAGATACGCAGTATTTT.

This CDR3 is CASSLDLAGHYEQYF. CDR3 in DNA: TGCGCCAGCAGCTTGGATCTAGCGGGGCATTACGAGCAGTACTTC. The gene calls are TRBV5-1 and TRBJ2-7; 9 positions match TRBD2. The CDR3 is 15 amino acids. With 0 bases clipped from V and 4 bases from J, the junction kept 5 bases outside the gene matches. The germline V gene encodes CDR1 SGHRS and CDR2 YFSETQ. Complete variable domain (other parts from reference TRBV5-1 and TRBJ2-7): KAGVTQTPRYLIKTRGQQVTLSCSPISGHRSVSWYQQTPGQGLQFLFEYFSETQRNKGNFPGRFSGRQFSNSRSEMNVSTLELGDSALYLCASSLDLAGHYEQYFGPGTRLTVT.

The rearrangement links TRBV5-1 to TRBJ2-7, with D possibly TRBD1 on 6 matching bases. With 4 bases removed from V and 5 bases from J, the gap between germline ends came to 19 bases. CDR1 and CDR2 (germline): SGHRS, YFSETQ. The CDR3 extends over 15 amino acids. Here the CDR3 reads CASSAYTGFNDEQYF. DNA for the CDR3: TGCGCCAGCAGCGCCTATACAGGGTTCAACGACGAGCAGTACTTC.

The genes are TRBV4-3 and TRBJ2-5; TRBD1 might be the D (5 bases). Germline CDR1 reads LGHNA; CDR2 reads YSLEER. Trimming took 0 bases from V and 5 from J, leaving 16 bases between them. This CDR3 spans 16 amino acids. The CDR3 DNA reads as TGCGCCAGCAGCCAAGACCGTGCAGGGTTCGGGGAGACCCAGTACTTC. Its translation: CASSQDRAGFGETQYF.

This CDR3 is CASSLVLGLGYNEQFF. In DNA form, the CDR3 reads TGTGCCAGCAGTTTAGTCCTGGGACTAGGCTACAATGAGCAGTTCTTC. The V and J genes are TRBV27 and TRBJ2-1, with 8 bases that match TRBD2. This CDR3 has 16 residues. Germline V gene sequence: CDR1 MNHEY, CDR2 SMNVEV (reference sequence). The V gene end was trimmed by 2 bases and the J gene end by 3 bases; junction bases not matched to a gene: 6.

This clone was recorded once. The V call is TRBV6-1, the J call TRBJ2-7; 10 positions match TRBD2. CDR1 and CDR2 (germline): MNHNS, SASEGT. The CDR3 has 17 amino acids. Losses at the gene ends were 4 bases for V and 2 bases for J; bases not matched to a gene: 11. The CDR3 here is CASSGTSGPDMTYEQYF. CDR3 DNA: TGTGCCAGCAGTGGGACTAGCGGACCCGATATGACCTACGAGCAGTACTTC.

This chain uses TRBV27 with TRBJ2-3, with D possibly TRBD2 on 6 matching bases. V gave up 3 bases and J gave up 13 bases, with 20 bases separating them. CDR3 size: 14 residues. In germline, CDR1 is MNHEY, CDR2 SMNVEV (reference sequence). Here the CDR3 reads CASSFLGLSSQKYF. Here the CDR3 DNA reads TGTGCCAGCAGTTTTTTGGGACTTTCCTCACAGAAGTATTTT.

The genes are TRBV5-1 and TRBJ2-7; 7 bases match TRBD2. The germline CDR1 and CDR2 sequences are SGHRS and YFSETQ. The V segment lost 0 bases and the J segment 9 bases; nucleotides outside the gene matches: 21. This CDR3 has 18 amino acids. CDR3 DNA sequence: TGCGCCAGCAGCTTGGTGGGGTACGGCGCGGGAGTGGAGGTGGGGCAGTACTTC. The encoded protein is CASSLVGYGAGVEVGQYF.

The CDR3 loop reads CASSTWPYVRQETQYF. The CDR3 DNA reads as TGTGCCAGCAGCACCTGGCCCTACGTCCGCCAAGAGACCCAGTACTTC. V gene TRBV5-6 combines with J gene TRBJ2-5; D not resolved. This CDR3 region has 16 residues. Germline-derived CDR1 and CDR2 are SGHDT and YYEEEE. Between the trimmed V and J ends, which lost 4 bases and 1 base, there was a span of 17 bases.

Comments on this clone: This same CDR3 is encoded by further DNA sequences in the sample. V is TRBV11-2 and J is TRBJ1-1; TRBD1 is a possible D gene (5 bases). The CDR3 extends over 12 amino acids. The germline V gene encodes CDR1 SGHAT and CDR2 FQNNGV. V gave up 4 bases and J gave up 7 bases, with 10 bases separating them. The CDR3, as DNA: TGTGCCAGCAGCTCTAGGGGCCTTGAAGCTTTCTTT. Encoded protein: CASSSRGLEAFF.

CDR3 region: CAWSVVADHSYEQYF. CDR3 DNA: TGTGCCTGGAGTGTGGTGGCGGACCACTCCTACGAGCAGTACTTC. The rearrangement links TRBV30 to TRBJ2-7; D call uncertain. CDR1 is GTSNPN and CDR2 is SVGIG in the germline V gene (reference sequence). The length of the CDR3 is 15 residues. The V end was cut by 0 bases, the J end by 0 bases, with 12 bases between.

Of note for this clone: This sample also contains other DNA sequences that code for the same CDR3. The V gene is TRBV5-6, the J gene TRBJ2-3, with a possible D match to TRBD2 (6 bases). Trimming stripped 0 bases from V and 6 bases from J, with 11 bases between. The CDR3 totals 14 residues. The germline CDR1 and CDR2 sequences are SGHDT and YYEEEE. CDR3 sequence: CASSLAGVTDTQYF. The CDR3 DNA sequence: TGTGCCAGCAGCTTGGCGGGAGTGACCGATACGCAGTATTTT. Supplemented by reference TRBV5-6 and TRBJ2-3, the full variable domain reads DAGVTQSPTHLIKTRGQQVTLRCSPKSGHDTVSWYQQALGQGPQFIFQYYEEEERQRGNFPDRFSGHQFPNYSSELNVNALLLGDSALYLCASSLAGVTDTQYFGPGTRLTVL.

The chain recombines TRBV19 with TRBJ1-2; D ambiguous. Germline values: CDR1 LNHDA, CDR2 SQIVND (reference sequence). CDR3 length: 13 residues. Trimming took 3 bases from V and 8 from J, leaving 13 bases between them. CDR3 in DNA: TGTGCCAGTAGTATTGTGGACGGTGGGGGCTACACCTTC. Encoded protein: CASSIVDGGGYTF.

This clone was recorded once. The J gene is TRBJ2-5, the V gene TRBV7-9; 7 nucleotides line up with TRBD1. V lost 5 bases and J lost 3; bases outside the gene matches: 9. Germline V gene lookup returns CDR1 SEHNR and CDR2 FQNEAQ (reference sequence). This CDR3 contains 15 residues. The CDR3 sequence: CASSRTRDSEETQYF. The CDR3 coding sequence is TGTGCCAGCAGCCGTACTCGGGACAGCGAAGAGACCCAGTACTTC.

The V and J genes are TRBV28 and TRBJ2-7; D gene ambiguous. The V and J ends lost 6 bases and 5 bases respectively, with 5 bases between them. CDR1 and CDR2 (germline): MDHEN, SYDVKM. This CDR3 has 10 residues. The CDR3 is CASSADEQYF. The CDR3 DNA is TGTGCCAGCAGCGCAGACGAGCAGTACTTC.

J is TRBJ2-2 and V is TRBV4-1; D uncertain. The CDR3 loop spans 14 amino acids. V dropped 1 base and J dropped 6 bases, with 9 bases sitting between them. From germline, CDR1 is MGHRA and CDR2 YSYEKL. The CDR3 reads CASSQGQESGELFF. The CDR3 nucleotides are TGCGCCAGCAGCCAAGGCCAGGAATCCGGGGAGCTGTTTTTT.

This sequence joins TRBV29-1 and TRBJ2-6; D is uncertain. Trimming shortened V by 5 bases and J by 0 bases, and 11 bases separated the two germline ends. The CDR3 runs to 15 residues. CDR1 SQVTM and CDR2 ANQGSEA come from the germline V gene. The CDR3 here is CSVLALSSGANVLTF. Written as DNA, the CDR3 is TGCAGCGTTTTGGCATTAAGCTCTGGGGCCAACGTCCTGACTTTC. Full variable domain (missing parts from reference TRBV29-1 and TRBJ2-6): SAVISQKPSRDICQRGTSLTIQCQVDSQVTMMFWYRQQPGQSLTLIATANQGSEATYESGFVIDKFPISRPNLTFSTLTVSNMSPEDSSIYLCSVLALSSGANVLTFGAGSRLTVL.

CDR3 nucleotides: TGTGCCAGCAGTTTGCAAACGGGACAGGGCTCGCGGTTCTTC. This encodes CASSLQTGQGSRFF. The rearrangement uses TRBV28 and TRBJ2-1; 9 bases align to TRBD1. V gave up 3 bases and J gave up 15 bases; unmatched junction bases: 12. Germline values: CDR1 MDHEN, CDR2 SYDVKM. The CDR3 runs to 14 residues.

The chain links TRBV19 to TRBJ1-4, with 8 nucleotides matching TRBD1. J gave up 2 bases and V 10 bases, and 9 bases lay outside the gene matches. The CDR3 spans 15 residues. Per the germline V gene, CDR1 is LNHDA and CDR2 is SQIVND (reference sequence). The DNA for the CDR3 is TGTGCCACCTCAGGGGGCGCCGGGACTAATGAAAAACTGTTTTTT. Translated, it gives CATSGGAGTNEKLFF.

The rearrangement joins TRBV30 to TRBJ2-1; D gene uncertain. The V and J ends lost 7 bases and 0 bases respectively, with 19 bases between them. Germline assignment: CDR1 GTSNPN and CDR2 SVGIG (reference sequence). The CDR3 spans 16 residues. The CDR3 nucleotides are TGTGCCTTCGAGTACCCAACTCCCCGCTCCTACAATGAGCAGTTCTTC. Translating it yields CAFEYPTPRSYNEQFF.

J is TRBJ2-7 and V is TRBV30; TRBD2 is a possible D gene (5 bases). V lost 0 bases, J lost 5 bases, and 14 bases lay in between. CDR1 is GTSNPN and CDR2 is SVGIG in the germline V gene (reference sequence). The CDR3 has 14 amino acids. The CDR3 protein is CAWSVGVAGNEQYF. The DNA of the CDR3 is TGTGCCTGGAGTGTTGGTGTAGCCGGGAACGAGCAGTACTTC.

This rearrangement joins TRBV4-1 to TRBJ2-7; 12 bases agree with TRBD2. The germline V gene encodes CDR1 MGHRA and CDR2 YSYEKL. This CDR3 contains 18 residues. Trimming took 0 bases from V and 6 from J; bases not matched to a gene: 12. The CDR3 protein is CASSQEPRVGLAGSEQYF. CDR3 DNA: TGCGCCAGCAGCCAAGAGCCCAGAGTGGGACTAGCGGGTTCCGAGCAGTACTTC.

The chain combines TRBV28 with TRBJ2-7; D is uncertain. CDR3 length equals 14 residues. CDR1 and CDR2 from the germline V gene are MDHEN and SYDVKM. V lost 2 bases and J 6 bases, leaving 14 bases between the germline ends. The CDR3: CASSLRSHTSEQYF. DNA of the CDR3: TGTGCCAGCAGTTTACGCTCCCACACCTCCGAGCAGTACTTC. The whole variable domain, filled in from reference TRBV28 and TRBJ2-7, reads DVKVTQSSRYLVKRTGEKVFLECVQDMDHENMFWYRQDPGLGLRLIYFSYDVKMKEKGDIPEGYSVSREKKERFSLILESASTNQTSMYLCASSLRSHTSEQYFGPGTRLTVT.